The 31 T cell receptor beta chains below come from one sample, sequenced in a study of T cell responses to AZD1222 COVID-19 vaccine. Repertoires were generated with immunoSEQ multiplex PCR, while TCRdb's copy carries only in-frame clones and drops some. The repertoire consists of over 150,000 clones, with about 93% occurring once and the leading ten covering 0.95% to 1.3%. The specimen was peripheral blood, collected 28 days after the second dose of the MenACWY control vaccine. Receptors originate from an adult who received the MenACWY meningococcal vaccine as a control.

CDR3 DNA: TGTGCCAGCAGTCTGGGACAGACTAATGAAAAACTGTTTTTT. As protein: CASSLGQTNEKLFF. This chain connects TRBV7-9 to TRBJ1-4, with 7 bases that match TRBD1. CDR1 is SEHNR, CDR2 FQNEAQ, per germline (reference sequence). Trimming cost V 6 bases and J 2 bases; bases outside gene matches: 3. The CDR3 length is 14 residues.

The chain joins TRBV2 to TRBJ2-3; TRBD2 might be the D (5 bases). Trimming cost V 3 bases and J 0 bases, with 7 bases left between them. Germline V gene sequence: CDR1 SNHLY, CDR2 FYNNEI. The CDR3 extends over 14 amino acids. The CDR3 sequence is CASSDRTSTDTQYF. In DNA, the CDR3 is TGTGCCAGCAGTGACCGGACTAGCACAGATACGCAGTATTTT.

This clone was picked up one time. The V call is TRBV5-1, the J call TRBJ1-2; 8 nucleotides match TRBD1. CDR3 length equals 12 residues. V was clipped by 4 bases and J by 8 bases; unmatched bases: 4. Germline assignment: CDR1 SGHRS and CDR2 YFSETQ. For the CDR3, the DNA is TGCGCCAGCAGCGGGACAGGCGGGGGCTACACCTTC. It codes for CASSGTGGGYTF.

The chain employs TRBV6-2 or TRBV6-3 and TRBJ2-5; D is perhaps TRBD1 or TRBD2 (5 bases each). V was cut by 6 bases and J by 1 base, with 15 bases left in between. Looked up from germline, CDR1 is MNHEY and CDR2 is SVGEGT. The CDR3 is 15 residues long. CDR3: CASSPQGGGQETQYF. CDR3 nucleotides: TGTGCCAGCAGCCCCCAGGGCGGAGGCCAAGAGACCCAGTACTTC.

V gene TRBV9 combines with J gene TRBJ1-6; 8 bases agree with TRBD1. This CDR3 comprises 18 residues. The V and J ends lost 3 bases and 0 bases, in that order; junction bases with no gene match: 8. Germline loops: CDR1 SGDLS, CDR2 YYNGEE. The CDR3 here is CASSGDRGTLSYNSPLHF. The CDR3 nucleotides are TGTGCCAGCAGCGGAGACAGGGGAACCCTCTCCTATAATTCACCCCTCCACTTT.

The J gene is TRBJ1-2, the V gene TRBV6-5, with D perhaps TRBD1 (5 bases). Germline CDR1 reads MNHEY; CDR2 reads SVGAGI. The CDR3 totals 13 residues. V was pared by 2 bases and J by 4 bases, with 8 bases between. The CDR3 reads CASSYEGSYGYTF. The CDR3 nucleotides read TGTGCCAGCAGTTACGAGGGGTCCTATGGCTACACCTTC.

The chain joins TRBV2 to TRBJ2-2; either TRBD1 or TRBD2 may supply D (5 bases each). Germline-derived CDR1 and CDR2 are SNHLY and FYNNEI. The CDR3 runs 16 residues. Trimming pared 6 bases from V and 0 bases from J, leaving 14 bases between. The CDR3 spells CASRLQGTANTGELFF. The CDR3 DNA is TGTGCCAGCAGGCTACAAGGGACCGCGAACACCGGGGAGCTGTTTTTT.

The chain combines TRBV9 with TRBJ2-3; D not resolved. The CDR3 has 13 residues. Germline V gene lookup returns CDR1 SGDLS and CDR2 YYNGEE. V lost 0 bases, J lost 6 bases, and 8 bases lay in between. DNA for the CDR3: TGTGCCAGCAGCGTAGGTGTAGCCGATACGCAGTATTTT. Protein sequence: CASSVGVADTQYF.

This chain uses TRBV7-8 with TRBJ1-5, with D possibly TRBD1 on 5 matching bases. The CDR3 covers 15 residues. In germline, CDR1 is SGHVS, CDR2 FQNEAQ. V gave up 1 base and J gave up 4 bases, with 11 bases separating them. This chain's CDR3 is CASSLGGRENQPQHF. CDR3 DNA sequence: TGTGCCAGCAGCTTAGGTGGCAGGGAAAATCAGCCCCAGCATTTT.

This chain uses TRBV11-3 with TRBJ1-3; TRBD1 is a possible D gene (6 bases). CDR3 size: 17 residues. Looked up from germline, CDR1 is SGHNT and CDR2 is YENEEA. The germline V and J ends were trimmed by 0 bases and 0 bases, with 12 bases remaining between them. For the CDR3, the DNA is TGTGCCAGCAGCTTAGATGGGACAAGGCCCTCTGGAAACACCATATATTTT. Amino acid sequence: CASSLDGTRPSGNTIYF.

This clone was recorded only once. This chain joins TRBV18 and TRBJ1-4; D is unresolved. The ends were cut back, 6 bases at V and 4 bases at J, with 9 bases in the middle. The CDR3 has 13 amino acids. Looked up from germline, CDR1 is KGHSH and CDR2 is LQKENI. CDR3: CASSGGLNEKLFF. CDR3 DNA sequence: TGTGCCAGCTCGGGCGGGCTTAATGAAAAACTGTTTTTT.

J is TRBJ1-2 and V is TRBV2; 11 bases line up with TRBD1. The CDR3 sequence is 13 residues long. Trimming at V came to 6 bases and at J to 7 bases, leaving 4 bases not matched to a gene. CDR1 and CDR2 from the germline V gene are SNHLY and FYNNEI. The DNA for the CDR3 is TGTGCCAGCAGAGGACAGGGGGCAACTGGCTACACCTTC. Translating gives CASRGQGATGYTF.

About this clone itself: The DNA is left out, because the CDR3 cannot be placed on it with certainty; the CDR3 is given as TCRdb lists it. The rearrangement uses TRBV30 and TRBJ1-2; the table calls TRBD1, which could not be checked here. The CDR3 extends over 15 residues, inclusive of both ends. CDR1 is GTSNPN and CDR2 is SVGIG in the germline V gene (reference sequence). The CDR3 here is CASLRAGTPYYGYTF.

The genes are TRBV6-5 and TRBJ1-6, with D possibly TRBD1 on 6 matching bases. Trimming took 6 bases from V and 5 from J, leaving 14 bases between them. The V gene's germline CDR1 is MNHEY and CDR2 SVGAGI. The length of the CDR3 is 15 residues. The chain's CDR3 is CASSSQGTHNSPLHF. The CDR3 nucleotides read TGTGCCAGCAGCTCACAGGGAACCCATAATTCACCCCTCCACTTT.

The chain carries TRBV15 and TRBJ1-1; D remains unclear. CDR1 and CDR2 (germline): LNHNV, YYDKDF (reference sequence). The CDR3 has 14 amino acids. The V and J ends lost 4 bases and 1 base respectively, with 10 bases between them. In nucleotides, the CDR3 is TGTGCCACCAGCACAGGCCAGAGGAACACTGAAGCTTTCTTT. Its translation: CATSTGQRNTEAFF.

The rearrangement links TRBV5-5 to TRBJ1-5; maybe TRBD1 (6 bases). Per the germline V gene, CDR1 is SGHKS and CDR2 is YYEKEE (reference sequence). The CDR3 contains 16 residues. The V gene lost 4 bases and the J gene lost 0 bases, with 14 bases spanning the gap. CDR3 in DNA: TGTGCCAGCAGCCGCGGGACACCTAATAGCAATCAGCCCCAGCATTTT. This sequence encodes CASSRGTPNSNQPQHF.

J is TRBJ2-1 and V is TRBV4-1; D tentatively fits TRBD1 or TRBD2 (5 bases each). V gave up 1 base and J gave up 2 bases, with 9 bases separating them. The CDR3 has 15 amino acids. The germline gives CDR1 MGHRA, CDR2 YSYEKL. CDR3 loop: CASSQVGTAYNEQFF. CDR3 DNA sequence: TGCGCCAGCAGCCAAGTAGGGACGGCCTACAATGAGCAGTTCTTC.

V usage is TRBV6-1 and J usage is TRBJ1-5; D might be TRBD1 (5 bases). CDR1 is MNHNS and CDR2 is SASEGT in the germline V gene. With 2 bases removed from V and 3 bases from J, the gap between germline ends came to 14 bases. CDR3 length: 16 amino acids. The CDR3 bases are TGTGCCAGCAGTGAAATAGTCGGCAGGGCCAATCAGCCCCAGCATTTT. Its translation is CASSEIVGRANQPQHF.

CDR3 DNA: TGTGCCAGCAGCCCGTTTCCCCACGAGCAGTACTTC. It yields the protein CASSPFPHEQYF. This chain connects TRBV7-9 to TRBJ2-7; D is uncertain. Trimming stripped 5 bases from V and 5 bases from J, with 10 bases between. Germline CDR1 SEHNR, CDR2 FQNEAQ (reference sequence). CDR3 length: 12 amino acids.

This sequence joins TRBV6-5 and TRBJ2-1; TRBD2 agrees at 9 bases. Losses at the gene ends were 8 bases for V and 4 bases for J; bases not matched to a gene: 9. This CDR3 contains 15 residues. Germline CDR1 MNHEY, CDR2 SVGAGI. CDR3 coding DNA: TGTGCCAGCCTCTTGCGGGGGGGATTTTACAATGAGCAGTTCTTC. Amino acids: CASLLRGGFYNEQFF.

V usage is TRBV7-6 and J usage is TRBJ2-5; 9 positions match TRBD1. The CDR3 has 14 amino acids. J lost 5 bases, V lost 1 base, and 2 bases had no gene match. CDR1 and CDR2 (germline): SGHVS, FNYEAQ. The CDR3 DNA is TGTGCCAGCAGCTTAGTACAGGGGGCGGAGACCCAGTACTTC. Encoded protein: CASSLVQGAETQYF.

The CDR3 nucleotides are TGTGCCAGCAGCTTTGCGGCGGGTTCATACGAGCAGTACTTC. Its protein product is CASSFAAGSYEQYF. V and J are TRBV7-9 and TRBJ2-7; tentative D call: TRBD2 (5 bases). The germline V and J ends were trimmed by 3 bases and 4 bases, with 13 bases remaining between them. Germline V gene lookup returns CDR1 SEHNR and CDR2 FQNEAQ (reference sequence). The CDR3 has 14 residues.

The sample holds one count of this clone. This CDR3 is also generated by other DNA sequences in the sample. The rearrangement links TRBV5-4 to TRBJ1-4; 8 positions agree with TRBD1. V was clipped by 4 bases and J by 2 bases; unmatched bases: 4. Germline CDR1 is SGHNT and CDR2 is YYREEE (reference sequence). The CDR3 is 15 amino acids. CDR3 sequence (DNA): TGTGCCAGCAGCCGTCAGGGGGCCACTAATGAAAAACTGTTTTTT. Amino acid sequence: CASSRQGATNEKLFF. Complete variable domain (other parts from reference TRBV5-4 and TRBJ1-4): ETGVTQSPTHLIKTRGQQVTLRCSSQSGHNTVSWYQQALGQGPQFIFQYYREEENGRGNFPPRFSGLQFPNYSSELNVNALELDDSALYLCASSRQGATNEKLFFGSGTQLSVL.

The rearrangement links TRBV12-5 to TRBJ1-5, with a weak D call TRBD1 (6 bases). Deletions cut 6 bases from V and 6 bases from J, with 12 bases between. Per the germline V gene, CDR1 is LGHNT and CDR2 is FRNRAP. This CDR3 comprises 13 residues. The CDR3 spells CASGQGQSQPQHF. CDR3 nucleotides: TGTGCTAGTGGCCAGGGACAATCTCAGCCCCAGCATTTT.

This clone was observed a handful of times. The identical CDR3 is also encoded by other nucleotide sequences in the sample. V usage is TRBV2 and J usage is TRBJ1-1; TRBD1 matches at 9 bases. Germline values: CDR1 SNHLY, CDR2 FYNNEI. CDR3 size: 14 residues. J gave up 2 bases and V 5 bases, and 3 bases lay outside the gene matches. The DNA for the CDR3 is TGTGCCAGCAGTAAGGGACAGGGTAACACTGAAGCTTTCTTT. Translation gives CASSKGQGNTEAFF.

This chain connects TRBV6-6 to TRBJ1-6; D might be TRBD1 (5 bases). Trimming stripped 5 bases from V and 10 bases from J, with 12 bases between. CDR3 length: 13 amino acids. CDR1 and CDR2 (germline): MNHNY, SVGAGI (reference sequence). The CDR3 coding sequence is TGTGCCAGCAGTCCAGGGCGCGACTCACCCCTCCACTTT. Its protein is CASSPGRDSPLHF.

A word on this clone: One end of the junction varies from germline; a read error may be responsible. The chain joins TRBV5-6 to TRBJ1-2; TRBD1 might be the D (6 bases). The CDR3 loop spans 14 amino acids. Germline loops: CDR1 SGHDT, CDR2 YYEEEE. CDR3 in amino acids: CASSPPGANSGYTF. In DNA form, the CDR3 reads TGTGCCAGCAGCCCGCCGGGGGCGAACTCTGGCTACACCTTC.

V usage is TRBV5-1 and J usage is TRBJ1-2; no definite D call. In germline, CDR1 is SGHRS, CDR2 YFSETQ. The CDR3 loop spans 13 amino acids. Trimming stripped 4 bases from V and 4 bases from J, with 11 bases between. The CDR3 loop is CASSHGESYGYTF. CDR3 coding DNA: TGCGCCAGCAGCCACGGAGAGAGCTATGGCTACACCTTC.

This chain joins TRBV7-9 and TRBJ2-3; tentative D call: TRBD1 (6 bases). V lost 6 bases, J lost 4 bases, and 14 bases lay in between. CDR1 SEHNR and CDR2 FQNEAQ come from the germline V gene (reference sequence). The CDR3 consists of 14 residues. The CDR3 spells CASRWQGTSDTQYF. The CDR3 DNA reads as TGTGCCAGCAGGTGGCAGGGGACCTCAGATACGCAGTATTTT.

In its sample, this clone was seen once. This CDR3 is CASSVVRGRQFF. The CDR3 DNA sequence: TGTGCCAGCAGCGTAGTTCGGGGTAGGCAGTTCTTC. This chain connects TRBV9 to TRBJ2-1, with D perhaps TRBD2 (5 bases). Per the germline V gene, CDR1 is SGDLS and CDR2 is YYNGEE. Trimming cost V 0 bases and J 12 bases, with 10 bases left between them. The CDR3 runs to 12 residues.

The V call is TRBV4-2, the J call TRBJ1-1; tentatively, D is TRBD1 (5 bases). Trimming took off 4 bases at V and 3 bases at J, with 21 bases between the two ends. The length of the CDR3 is 17 residues. The V gene's germline CDR1 is LGHNA and CDR2 YNFKEQ. In DNA, the CDR3 is TGTGCCAGCAGCCTCGGCGGGAGGGGCAATGCGGACACTGAAGCTTTCTTT. This translates into CASSLGGRGNADTEAFF.